This T cell receptor beta chain was profiled in a study of T cell repertoires in cytomegalovirus infection. On the study more broadly: Matching HLA type and CMV infection were both indicated by public TCR beta signatures.

In TCRdb, the reads were re-called with MiXCR into one record per CDR3 protein. The sample includes more than 650,000 distinct CDR3 sequences, 35% of them seen just once. Trimming pared 7 bases from V and 1 base from J, leaving 13 bases between. This CDR3 comprises 14 residues. The V gene's germline CDR1 is MDHEN and CDR2 SYDVKM. Sample: PBMCs. This TCR was sampled from a human donor in good health (CMV status not recorded). Some clones in this sample may be carry-over from other donors' samples. The chain uses TRBV28 and TRBJ1-1; D is unclear. Here the CDR3 reads CASTLDGRNTEAFF. As DNA, the CDR3 is TGTGCCAGCACCTTAGACGGCAGGAACACTGAAGCTTTCTTT.